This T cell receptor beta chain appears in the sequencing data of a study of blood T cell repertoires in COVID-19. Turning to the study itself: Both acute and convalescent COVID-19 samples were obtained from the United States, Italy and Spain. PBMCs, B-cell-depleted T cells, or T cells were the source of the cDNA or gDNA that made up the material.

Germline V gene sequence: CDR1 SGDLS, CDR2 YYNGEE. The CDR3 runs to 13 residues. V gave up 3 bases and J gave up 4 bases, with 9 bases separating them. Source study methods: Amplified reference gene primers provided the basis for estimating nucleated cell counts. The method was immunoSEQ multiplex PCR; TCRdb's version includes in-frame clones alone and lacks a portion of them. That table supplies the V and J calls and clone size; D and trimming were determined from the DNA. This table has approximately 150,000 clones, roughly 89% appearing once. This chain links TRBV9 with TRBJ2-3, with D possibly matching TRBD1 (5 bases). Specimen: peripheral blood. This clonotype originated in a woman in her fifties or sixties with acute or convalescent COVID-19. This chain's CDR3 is CASSEGMPDTQYF. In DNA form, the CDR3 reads TGTGCCAGCAGCGAGGGGATGCCAGATACGCAGTATTTT.